Listed below are T cell receptor beta chains from one sample, sequenced in a study of vaccination and CD4 T cells after COVID-19. Via MiXCR, TCRdb re-called the PCR reads, giving one row per CDR3 protein. The sample has 8,500 to 9,500 distinct CDR3 sequences; around 29% are singletons. These receptors' targets are unknown. Sequencing was carried out using CD4+ T cells from blood, cultured in vitro. The receptors originated from a human donor in good health. The CDR3 runs from the conserved cysteine through the conserved F or W. Each record gives: clone size, V gene, J gene, D gene, CDR3 protein, CDR3 DNA. A D gene is named only where the DNA matches it firmly. For some rows the clone size is stated as once, few or many, or as a class when expanded; others skip it.

>few|TRBV28|TRBJ2-7|NA
CASRARGLSSYEQYF
TGTGCCAGCAGAGCGAGGGGATTGAGCTCCTACGAGCAGTACTTC
>NA|TRBV7-9|TRBJ2-1|TRBD2
CASSLGGGASNNEQFF
TGTGCCAGCAGCTTAGGCGGGGGGGCCTCGAACAATGAGCAGTTCTTC
>few|TRBV19|TRBJ1-1|NA
CASTMGPASEAFF
TGTGCCAGTACCATGGGGCCTGCTAGCGAAGCTTTCTTT
>few|TRBV28|TRBJ2-3|NA
CASSRITGSYTDTQYF
TGTGCCAGCAGTCGGATAACAGGGTCCTACACAGATACGCAGTATTTT
>few|TRBV7-2|TRBJ1-5|NA
CASSLITGRNQPQHF
TGTGCCAGCAGCCTCATAACAGGGAGGAATCAGCCCCAGCATTTT
>NA|TRBV28|TRBJ1-5|TRBD1
CASRVTGRGEPQHF
TGTGCCAGCAGGGTGACAGGGCGGGGGGAGCCCCAGCATTTT
>few|TRBV27|TRBJ2-7|TRBD1
CASSPGQGAPYEQYF
TGTGCCAGCAGCCCCGGACAGGGTGCACCCTACGAGCAGTACTTC
>few|TRBV6-1|TRBJ1-3|NA
CASSVLRNTIYF
TGTGCCAGCAGTGTCCTCAGAAACACCATATATTTT
>NA|TRBV7-8|TRBJ2-2|TRBD2
CASSRTSGNTGELFF
TGTGCCAGCAGCCGGACTAGCGGGAACACCGGGGAGCTGTTTTTT
>NA|TRBV28|TRBJ2-5|TRBD1
CASSSGTGGWETQYF
TGTGCCAGCAGTTCCGGGACAGGGGGCTGGGAGACCCAGTACTTC
>medium-sized|TRBV6-2/TRBV6-3|TRBJ2-7|NA
CASSYARDIVGEQYF
TGTGCCAGCAGTTACGCCCGGGACATAGTCGGCGAGCAGTACTTC
>few|TRBV19|TRBJ1-2|TRBD1
CASSINHRGDYGYTF
TGTGCCAGTAGTATCAACCACAGGGGGGACTATGGCTACACCTTC
>NA|TRBV25-1|TRBJ2-1|NA
CASSDLVNEQFF
TGTGCCAGCAGTGACCTCGTCAATGAGCAGTTCTTC
>few|TRBV15|TRBJ2-7|NA
CATSRNALFGEQYF
TGTGCCACCAGCAGGAACGCCCTTTTTGGTGAGCAGTACTTC
>NA|TRBV30|TRBJ1-2|NA
CAWTGYYGYTF
TGTGCCTGGACGGGATACTATGGCTACACCTTC
>NA|TRBV6-2/TRBV6-3|TRBJ2-1|TRBD2
CASTTRREGNNEQFF
TGTGCCAGCACCACGAGGCGGGAGGGCAACAATGAGCAGTTCTTC
>few|TRBV20-1|TRBJ2-2|TRBD2
CSARVLAGYTGELFF
TGCAGTGCTAGAGTTCTAGCGGGCTACACCGGGGAGCTGTTTTTT
>few|TRBV6-4|TRBJ2-3|TRBD2
CASSAAGGRDTQYF
TGTGCCAGCAGTGCAGCGGGAGGAAGGGATACGCAGTATTTT
>few|TRBV4-2|TRBJ1-5|TRBD1
CASSPTDRGRNQPQHF
TGTGCCAGCAGCCCTACCGACAGGGGACGCAATCAGCCCCAGCATTTT
>NA|TRBV11-3|TRBJ2-1|NA
CASSLDTGASSYNEQFF
TGTGCCAGCAGCTTAGATACGGGGGCTAGCTCCTACAATGAGCAGTTCTTC
>few|TRBV7-3|TRBJ2-2|TRBD2
CASSRGTSGNTGELFF
TGTGCCAGCAGCCGAGGGACTAGCGGGAACACCGGGGAGCTGTTTTTT
>few|TRBV20-1|TRBJ2-5|NA
CSARALSGDQETQYF
TGCAGTGCTAGGGCCTTAAGTGGAGACCAAGAGACCCAGTACTTC
>few|TRBV19|TRBJ2-5|TRBD1
CASSIVFGDRAQETQYF
TGTGCCAGTAGTATAGTCTTCGGGGACAGGGCCCAAGAGACCCAGTACTTC
>NA|TRBV7-3|TRBJ2-7|NA
CASSLRAGTSYEQYF
TGTGCCAGCAGCTTAAGAGCGGGTACCTCCTACGAGCAGTACTTC